This entry concerns a single TCR beta chain. Its antigen is not identified. The sample is drawn from a study of cytotoxic CD8 clonotypes in ibrutinib-treated CLL. Points from the study as a whole: Clonality (at baseline) was higher than in age-matched healthy donors and tracked circulating CD8+ T-cell counts.

TCRdb keeps only in-frame clones here, not all; method: immunoSEQ multiplex PCR. The sample yields approximately 190,000 clones, 70% to 75% seen once. Material: PBMCs, obtained after 12 months of ibrutinib treatment. This receptor was obtained from a human donor with chronic lymphocytic leukemia.

This CDR3 is CASSPPGRANEKLFF. CDR3 DNA: TGTGCCAGCAGTCCGCCGGGACGAGCTAATGAAAAACTGTTTTTT. The gene calls are TRBV28 and TRBJ1-4, with a possible D match to TRBD1 (5 bases). V lost 5 bases, J lost 3 bases, and 13 bases lay in between. The germline V gene has CDR1 MDHEN and CDR2 SYDVKM. CDR3 length: 15 amino acids. The whole variable domain, remainder taken from reference TRBV28 and TRBJ1-4, is DVKVTQSSRYLVKRTGEKVFLECVQDMDHENMFWYRQDPGLGLRLIYFSYDVKMKEKGDIPEGYSVSREKKERFSLILESASTNQTSMYLCASSPPGRANEKLFFGSGTQLSVL.